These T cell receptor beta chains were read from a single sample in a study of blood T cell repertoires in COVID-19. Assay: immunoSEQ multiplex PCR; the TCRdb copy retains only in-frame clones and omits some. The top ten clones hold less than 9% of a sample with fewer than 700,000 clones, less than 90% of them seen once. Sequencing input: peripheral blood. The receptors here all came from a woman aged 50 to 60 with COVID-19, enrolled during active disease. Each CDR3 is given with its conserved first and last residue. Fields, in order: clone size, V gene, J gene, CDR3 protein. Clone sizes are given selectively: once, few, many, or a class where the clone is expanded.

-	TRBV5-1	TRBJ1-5	CASSFTGASNQPQHF
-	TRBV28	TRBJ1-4	CASSGTQGPNEKLFF
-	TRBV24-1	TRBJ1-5	CATRKIRDRGCNQPQHF
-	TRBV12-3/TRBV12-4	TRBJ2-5	CASSLGPETQYF
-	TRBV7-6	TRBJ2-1	CASSLVEASGGGEQFF
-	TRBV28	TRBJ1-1	CASTVDTEAFF
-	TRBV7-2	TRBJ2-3	CASSPEVEDTDTQYF
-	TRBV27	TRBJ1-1	CASSPSTGMNTEAFF
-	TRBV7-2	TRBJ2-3	CASSLRWDRVADTQYF
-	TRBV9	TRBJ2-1	CASSVVGPGATNEQFF
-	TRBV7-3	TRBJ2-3	CASSSRGTGTDTQYF
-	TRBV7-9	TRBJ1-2	CASSLVGDGYTF
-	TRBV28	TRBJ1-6	CASTAGNSPLHF
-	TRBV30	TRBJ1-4	CAGRATGGEKLFF
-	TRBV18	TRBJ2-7	CASSPAAGRNEQYF
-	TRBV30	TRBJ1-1	CAWSVYEGTEAFF
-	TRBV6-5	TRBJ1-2	CASSYLLDRGLGYTF
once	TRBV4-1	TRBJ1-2	CASSQDPLGIGSFKGYTF
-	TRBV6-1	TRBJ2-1	CASSELAGEFF
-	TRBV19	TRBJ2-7	CASSPGRGGEQYF
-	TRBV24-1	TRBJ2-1	CATGRETALDNEQFF
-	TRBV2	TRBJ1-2	CARRQGGYGYTF
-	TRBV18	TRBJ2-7	CASSPTTVREQYF
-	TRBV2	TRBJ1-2	CASSPGTGVGNYGYTF
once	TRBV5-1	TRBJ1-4	CASNPGANEKLFF
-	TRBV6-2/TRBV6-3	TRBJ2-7	CASSYPYNEQYF
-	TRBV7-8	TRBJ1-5	CASSLLQGWGNQPQHF
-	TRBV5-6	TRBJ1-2	CASSRGQGANYGYTF
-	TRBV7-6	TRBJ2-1	CASSLASSGGYNEQFF
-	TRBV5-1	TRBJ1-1	CASSPPQGMNTEAFF
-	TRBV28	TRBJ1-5	CATSTAPQPQHF
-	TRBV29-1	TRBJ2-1	CSVSNRNEQFF
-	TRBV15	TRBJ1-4	CATSRDRTGGEKLFF
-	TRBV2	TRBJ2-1	CASSDGGLAGYYNEQFF
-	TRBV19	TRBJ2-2	CASRDRNTGELFF
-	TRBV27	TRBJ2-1	CASSPTAQVNEQFF
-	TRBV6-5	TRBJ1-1	CASRQVWTEAFF
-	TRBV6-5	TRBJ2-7	CASRTGVDSYEQYF
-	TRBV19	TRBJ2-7	CASSLPGQGRYEQYF
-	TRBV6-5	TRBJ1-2	CASRWGGGYGYTF
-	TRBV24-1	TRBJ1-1	CATSDSSDTEAFF
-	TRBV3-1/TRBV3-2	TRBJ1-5	CASSQATGVVNQPQHF